Below, 24 T cell receptor beta chains from the same sample are listed, as sequenced in a study of patients with pleural tuberculosis. MiXCR, applied by TCRdb to the reads, yields one record per CDR3 protein. The data contain under 55,000 distinct CDR3 sequences, about 7.3% of them singletons. The source is a human donor with pleural tuberculosis.

This clonotype was recorded many times. This chain connects TRBV15 to TRBJ1-2; TRBD1 is a possible D gene (5 bases). In germline, CDR1 is LNHNV, CDR2 YYDKDF (reference sequence). Trimming took 4 bases from V and 6 from J, leaving 12 bases between them. The CDR3 consists of 13 residues. CDR3: CATSMGRFDGYTF. The CDR3 coding sequence is TGTGCCACCAGCATGGGACGGTTCGATGGCTACACCTTC.

There are many counts of this clonotype. V is TRBV6-2 or TRBV6-3 and J is TRBJ2-5; D possibly corresponds to TRBD2 (6 bases). Per germline, CDR1 MNHEY and CDR2 SVGEGT. V gave up 2 bases and J gave up 2 bases, with 12 bases separating them. The CDR3 runs 15 residues. DNA for the CDR3: TGTGCCAGCAGTTACCTTGCGGGAAAACAAGAGACCCAGTACTTC. It yields the protein CASSYLAGKQETQYF.

This clonotype was seen ten or more times. The CDR3 region is CASSPSRTGSTDTQYF. In DNA, the CDR3 is TGTGCCAGCAGCCCTAGCCGGACAGGGAGCACAGATACGCAGTATTTT. This chain links TRBV4-2 with TRBJ2-3, with 8 bases aligning to TRBD1. The germline V gene encodes CDR1 LGHNA and CDR2 YNFKEQ. V was clipped by 4 bases and J by 0 bases; unmatched bases: 6. This CDR3 comprises 16 residues.

Many counts were recorded for this clonotype. The chain employs TRBV20-1 and TRBJ1-2; 8 nucleotides match TRBD1. Germline V gives CDR1 DFQATT, CDR2 SNEGSKA (reference sequence). V was clipped by 0 bases and J by 4 bases; unmatched bases: 10. The CDR3 is made up of 16 amino acids. The CDR3 is CSAREPGGAYSYGYTF. The CDR3 region has the DNA TGCAGTGCTAGAGAACCAGGGGGCGCTTATAGCTATGGCTACACCTTC.

Only a few counts were recorded for this clonotype. This rearrangement joins TRBV11-2 to TRBJ2-3, with TRBD2 as a possible D gene (5 bases). The CDR3 has 15 amino acids. V dropped 3 bases and J dropped 1 base, with 11 bases sitting between them. Germline CDR1 SGHAT, CDR2 FQNNGV. The CDR3 spells CASSFVGAGTDTQYF. In nucleotides, the CDR3 is TGTGCCAGCAGCTTTGTGGGAGCGGGCACAGATACGCAGTATTTT. Filled out from reference TRBV11-2 and TRBJ2-3, the complete variable domain reads EAGVAQSPRYKIIEKRQSVAFWCNPISGHATLYWYQQILGQGPKLLIQFQNNGVVDDSQLPKDRFSAERLKGVDSTLKIQPAKLEDSAVYLCASSFVGAGTDTQYFGPGTRLTVL.

Ten or more counts support this clonotype. The chain joins TRBV25-1 to TRBJ2-1; D unclear. V lost 4 bases and J 0 bases, leaving 7 bases between the germline ends. The CDR3 runs to 14 residues. In germline, CDR1 is MGHDK, CDR2 SYGVNS. The CDR3 DNA reads as TGTGCCAGCAGTGGGCCCCTCTCCTACAATGAGCAGTTCTTC. This sequence encodes CASSGPLSYNEQFF. Drawing the rest from reference TRBV25-1 and TRBJ2-1, the complete variable domain is EADIYQTPRYLVIGTGKKITLECSQTMGHDKMYWYQQDPGMELHLIHYSYGVNSTEKGDLSSESTVSRIRTEHFPLTLESARPSHTSQYLCASSGPLSYNEQFFGPGTRLTVL.

In this sample, this clonotype turned up many times. The gene calls are TRBV4-2 and TRBJ1-2; D is uncertain. Deletions cut 4 bases from V and 3 bases from J, with 6 bases between. Germline assignment: CDR1 LGHNA and CDR2 YNFKEQ. The CDR3 runs 12 residues. Written as DNA, the CDR3 is TGTGCCAGCAGCCCTGACGACTATGGCTACACCTTC. Amino acid sequence: CASSPDDYGYTF.

Only a few counts were recorded for this clonotype. This chain uses TRBV19 with TRBJ2-7, with a tentative D call TRBD1 (6 bases). The CDR3 has 13 residues. From germline, CDR1 is LNHDA and CDR2 SQIVND (reference sequence). Deletions cut 2 bases from V and 3 bases from J, with 8 bases between. The CDR3 DNA is TGTGCCAGTAGTATAACAGGGAACTACGAGCAGTACTTC. Translated: CASSITGNYEQYF.

This clonotype came up many times. The rearrangement joins TRBV20-1 to TRBJ1-5; D might be TRBD1 (5 bases). The germline CDR1 and CDR2 sequences are DFQATT and SNEGSKA (reference sequence). The CDR3 spans 14 residues. Trimming took 0 bases from V and 7 from J, leaving 13 bases between them. This CDR3 reads CSARDTRAGQPQHF. As DNA, the CDR3 is TGCAGTGCTAGAGATACCAGGGCCGGGCAGCCCCAGCATTTT.

This clonotype was picked up a small number of times. The chain is built from TRBV19 and TRBJ1-5; 10 bases align to TRBD1. The ends lost 4 bases at V and 6 bases at J; junction bases unmatched: 9. CDR3 length equals 16 residues. Germline lookup yields CDR1 LNHDA and CDR2 SQIVND (reference sequence). The CDR3 sequence: CASSTPGQGKGQPQHF. The CDR3 DNA reads TGTGCCAGTAGTACCCCGGGACAGGGGAAGGGTCAGCCCCAGCATTTT.

This clonotype has ten or more counts. CDR3 sequence: CASSRTGFEAFF. The CDR3 nucleotides are TGTGCCAGCAGCCGAACAGGGTTCGAAGCTTTCTTT. The chain recombines TRBV11-1 with TRBJ1-1; a weak D match, TRBD1 (6 bases). The V end lost 5 bases, the J end lost 8 bases, and 12 bases lay between the germline ends. CDR3 length: 12 amino acids. Germline-derived CDR1 and CDR2 are SGHAT and FQDESV (reference sequence).

Ten or more counts support this clonotype. This rearrangement joins TRBV20-1 to TRBJ2-5; D might be TRBD1 (6 bases). The CDR3 is 15 amino acids. The V gene lost 3 bases and the J gene lost 4 bases, with 18 bases spanning the gap. Germline values: CDR1 DFQATT, CDR2 SNEGSKA (reference sequence). The CDR3 here is CSASGQGIVLETQYF. The CDR3 region has the DNA TGCAGTGCTAGCGGGCAGGGGATTGTATTAGAGACCCAGTACTTC.

This clonotype occurred many times. This rearrangement joins TRBV11-2 to TRBJ1-3; 9 positions match TRBD1. J lost 4 bases, V lost 5 bases, and 6 bases had no gene match. CDR1 and CDR2 from the germline V gene are SGHAT and FQNNGV. The CDR3 is 15 amino acids. The CDR3 here is CASSEQGARGNTIYF. The CDR3 nucleotides are TGTGCCAGCAGCGAACAGGGGGCTAGGGGAAACACCATATATTTT. Full variable domain (missing parts from reference TRBV11-2 and TRBJ1-3): EAGVAQSPRYKIIEKRQSVAFWCNPISGHATLYWYQQILGQGPKLLIQFQNNGVVDDSQLPKDRFSAERLKGVDSTLKIQPAKLEDSAVYLCASSEQGARGNTIYFGEGSWLTVV.

This clonotype was observed many times. The chain has TRBV4-1 and TRBJ2-3; no definite D call. This CDR3 has 15 residues. V shed 0 bases and J shed 1 base, with 8 bases lying between them. The V gene's germline CDR1 is MGHRA and CDR2 YSYEKL. Here the CDR3 reads CASSQDLVGTDTQYF. The CDR3 DNA follows: TGCGCCAGCAGCCAAGATTTAGTAGGCACAGATACGCAGTATTTT.

Points on this clonotype: This may stem from a read error, because a much larger clone lies one nucleotide away. The chain has TRBV2 and TRBJ1-4; 10 bases are a match to TRBD1. This CDR3 has 15 residues. In germline, CDR1 is SNHLY, CDR2 FYNNEI. Unmatched junction bases numbered 7, after V lost 5 bases and J lost 7 bases. Here the CDR3 DNA reads TGTGCCAGCAGTAGAGACAGGGGGCTATGTGAAAAACTGTTTTTT. Amino acids: CASSRDRGLCEKLFF. Supplemented by reference TRBV2 and TRBJ1-4, the full variable domain reads EPEVTQTPSHQVTQMGQEVILRCVPISNHLYFYWYRQILGQKVEFLVSFYNNEISEKSEIFDDQFSVERPDGSNFTLKIRSTKLEDSAMYFCASSRDRGLCEKLFFGSGTQLSVL.

A note on this clonotype: This may come from a read error, since a much larger clone is one base off. J is TRBJ2-1 and V is TRBV14, with unresolved D. In germline, CDR1 is SGHDN, CDR2 FVKESK. The CDR3 contains 12 residues. Here the CDR3 reads CAGSWDRNEQFF. CDR3 sequence (DNA): TGTGCCGGCAGTTGGGATCGCAATGAGCAGTTCTTC. The variable domain in full, completed from reference TRBV14 and TRBJ2-1, reads EAGVTQFPSHSVIEKGQTVTLRCDPISGHDNLYWYRRVMGKEIKFLLHFVKESKQDESGMPNNRFLAERTGGTYSTLKVQPAELEDSGVYFCAGSWDRNEQFFGPGTRLTVL.

This clonotype was counted at least ten times. This chain uses TRBV4-1 with TRBJ1-5; 7 nucleotides align to TRBD1. Trimming cost V 1 base and J 5 bases; bases outside gene matches: 5. This CDR3 has 15 amino acids. Germline V lookup: CDR1 MGHRA, CDR2 YSYEKL. CDR3 coding DNA: TGCGCCAGCAGCCAAGTAGGACAGGATTATCAGCCCCAGCATTTT. It specifies CASSQVGQDYQPQHF.

This clonotype was found many times. The V and J genes are TRBV28 and TRBJ1-5; a possible D gene is TRBD1 (5 bases). CDR1 MDHEN and CDR2 SYDVKM come from the germline V gene. Trimming removed 11 bases from V and 0 bases from J, with 11 bases in between. CDR3 length: 13 residues. The chain's CDR3 is CAGWDGSNQPQHF. DNA of the CDR3: TGTGCCGGTTGGGACGGTAGCAATCAGCCCCAGCATTTT.

Only a few counts were recorded for this clonotype. V and J are TRBV19 and TRBJ2-1; TRBD1 is a possible D gene (6 bases). The CDR3 has 16 residues. The germline V gene encodes CDR1 LNHDA and CDR2 SQIVND (reference sequence). V dropped 4 bases and J dropped 0 bases, with 13 bases sitting between them. DNA for the CDR3: TGTGCCAGTAGTACGACAGGCCGGGGCTCCTACAATGAGCAGTTCTTC. It translates to CASSTTGRGSYNEQFF.

The chain carries TRBV3-1 and TRBJ2-1, with unresolved D. Germline V gene data show CDR1 as LGHDT and CDR2 as YNNKEL (reference sequence). CDR3 length equals 13 residues. Trimming removed 3 bases at V and 4 bases at J, with 7 bases between. CDR3 amino acids: CASSQKTYNEQFF. CDR3 nucleotides: TGTGCCAGCAGCCAGAAGACGTACAATGAGCAGTTCTTC.

As concerns this clonotype: Just one base apart from a much larger clone, this may be a read error. The genes are TRBV20-1 and TRBJ1-2; no firm D call. The CDR3 totals 12 residues. The ends were cut back, 6 bases at V and 4 bases at J, with 12 bases in the middle. The germline V gene encodes CDR1 DFQATT and CDR2 SNEGSKA (reference sequence). CDR3 protein: CSATAETYGYTF. CDR3 nucleotides: TGCAGTGCCACGGCAGAGACCTATGGCTACACCTTC.

This clonotype was counted at least ten times. This rearrangement joins TRBV12-3 or TRBV12-4 to TRBJ2-5; 9 bases map to TRBD2. The V and J ends lost 2 bases and 4 bases, in that order; junction bases with no gene match: 8. The CDR3 has 16 residues. The CDR3 is CASSLLSAGGPETQYF. The CDR3 DNA reads TGTGCCAGCAGTTTACTGTCCGCGGGAGGGCCAGAGACCCAGTACTTC.

Only a few counts were recorded for this clonotype. The chain combines TRBV20-1 with TRBJ1-5; D perhaps matches TRBD1 (5 bases). Trimming left V 6 bases short and J 4 bases short, with 13 bases between. This CDR3 has 13 amino acids. Germline lookup yields CDR1 DFQATT and CDR2 SNEGSKA (reference sequence). CDR3 coding DNA: TGCAGTGCGGGGGGGAAGAAGAATCAGCCCCAGCATTTT. Translating gives CSAGGKKNQPQHF.

This clonotype has at least ten counts. The J gene is TRBJ2-1, the V gene TRBV20-1, with a possible D match to TRBD2 (6 bases). Germline CDR1 reads DFQATT; CDR2 reads SNEGSKA (reference sequence). Trimming took off 5 bases at V and 6 bases at J, with 17 bases between the two ends. The CDR3 extends over 14 amino acids. CDR3 residues: CSARPGGIGNEQFF. DNA of the CDR3: TGCAGTGCTCGACCCGGAGGGATTGGCAATGAGCAGTTCTTC.